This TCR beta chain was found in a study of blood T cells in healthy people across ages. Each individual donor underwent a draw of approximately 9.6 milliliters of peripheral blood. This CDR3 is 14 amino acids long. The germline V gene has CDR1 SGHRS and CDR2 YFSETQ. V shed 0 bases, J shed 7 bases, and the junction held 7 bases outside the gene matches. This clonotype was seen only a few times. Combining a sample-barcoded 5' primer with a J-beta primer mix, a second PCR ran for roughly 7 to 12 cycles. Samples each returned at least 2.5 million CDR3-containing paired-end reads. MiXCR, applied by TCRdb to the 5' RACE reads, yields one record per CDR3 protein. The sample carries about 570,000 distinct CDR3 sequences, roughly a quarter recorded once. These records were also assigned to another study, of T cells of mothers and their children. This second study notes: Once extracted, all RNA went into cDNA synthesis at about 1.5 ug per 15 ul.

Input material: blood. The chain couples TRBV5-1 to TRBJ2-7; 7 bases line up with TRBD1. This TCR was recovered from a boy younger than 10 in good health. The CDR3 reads CASSLGDRPREQYF. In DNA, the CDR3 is TGCGCCAGCAGCTTGGGGGACAGACCCAGGGAGCAGTACTTC. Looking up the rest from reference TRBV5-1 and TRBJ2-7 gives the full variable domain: KAGVTQTPRYLIKTRGQQVTLSCSPISGHRSVSWYQQTPGQGLQFLFEYFSETQRNKGNFPGRFSGRQFSNSRSEMNVSTLELGDSALYLCASSLGDRPREQYFGPGTRLTVT.